This T cell receptor beta chain stems from a study of T-cell reconstitution after alpha-beta-depleted transplantation in children. The study, taken as a whole, reports: Expanded clones from the graft, numbering several hundred, reportedly supplied alpha-beta T cells about two months after transplant. Newly made T cells mostly supplied T-cell counts and diversity one year after transplant.

During its preparation, the TCRbeta library received unique molecular identifiers. One entry per CDR3 protein results from TCRdb running MiXCR on the PCR reads. Here the sample spans 200,000 to 250,000 distinct CDR3 sequences, approximately 6.9% being singletons. This clonotype was seen repeatedly, ten times or more. What it binds is unknown. The trim removed 5 bases at V and 5 bases at J, leaving 7 bases unmatched. The CDR3 has 14 residues. The germline gives CDR1 SEHNR, CDR2 FQNEAQ (reference sequence). The sample consisted of PBMCs, taken before TCRalphabeta/CD19-depleted stem cell transplant. This clonotype originated in a boy aged 2 to 9 with acute lymphoblastic leukemia, due to receive a stem cell transplant. The genes are TRBV7-9 and TRBJ2-3; 7 bases are a match to TRBD2. DNA for the CDR3: TGTGCCAGCAGCCGCCAAACGGGGGGAGATACGCAGTATTTT. The encoded protein is CASSRQTGGDTQYF.